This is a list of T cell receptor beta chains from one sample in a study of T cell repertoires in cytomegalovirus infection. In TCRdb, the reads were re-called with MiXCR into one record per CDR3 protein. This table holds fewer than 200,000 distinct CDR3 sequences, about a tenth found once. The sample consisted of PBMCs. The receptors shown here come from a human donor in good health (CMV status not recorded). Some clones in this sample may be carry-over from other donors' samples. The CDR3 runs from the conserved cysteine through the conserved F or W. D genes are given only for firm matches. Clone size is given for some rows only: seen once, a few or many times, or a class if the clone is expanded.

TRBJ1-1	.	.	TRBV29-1	TGCAGCGCCAGGAACAGGGCTAGCGCCGAAGCTTTCTTT	CSARNRASAEAFF
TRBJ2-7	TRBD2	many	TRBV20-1	TGCAGTGTGACTAGCGGGACAAACTTTTACGAGCAGTACTTC	CSVTSGTNFYEQYF
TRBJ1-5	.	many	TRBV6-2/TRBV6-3	TGTGCCAGCAGTTATGCAGAAAATCAGCCCCAGCATTTT	CASSYAENQPQHF
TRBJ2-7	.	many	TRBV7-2	TGTGCCAGCAGCTTAGTAGGTAGGGGGACCTACGAGCAGTACTTC	CASSLVGRGTYEQYF
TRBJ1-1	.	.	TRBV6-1	TGTGCCAGCAAGACAGGCGACTTCTTCACTGAAGCTTTCTTT	CASKTGDFFTEAFF
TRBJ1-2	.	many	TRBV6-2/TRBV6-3	TGTGCCAGCATTCCCGGGGGCAGATCTAACTATGGCTACACCTTC	CASIPGGRSNYGYTF
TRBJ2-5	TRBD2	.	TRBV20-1	TGCAGTGCTAGACCACTAGCGGGAGGGCCTGAGACCCAGTACTTC	CSARPLAGGPETQYF
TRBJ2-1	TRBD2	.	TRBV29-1	TGCAGCGTTCTGGGACTAGCGGGATCCTACAATGAGCAGTTCTTC	CSVLGLAGSYNEQFF
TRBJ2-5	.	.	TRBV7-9	TGTGCCAGCAGCTTACTTAGTTCGGGAGCGACCCAGTACTTC	CASSLLSSGATQYF
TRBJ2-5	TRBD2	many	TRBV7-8	TGTGCCAGCAGAGGGGACGGGAGGGAGACCCAGTACTTC	CASRGDGRETQYF
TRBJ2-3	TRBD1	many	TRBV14	TGTGCCAGCAGCTCCGGGACAGGGACATATACGCAGTATTTT	CASSSGTGTYTQYF
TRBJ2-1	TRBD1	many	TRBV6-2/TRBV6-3	TGTGCCAGCAGTTACTCCCAGGGGGCGGCCTACAATGAGCAGTTCTTC	CASSYSQGAAYNEQFF
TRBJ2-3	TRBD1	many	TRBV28	TGTGCCAGCAGTTTAAATAGGGGGCCAGATACGCAGTATTTT	CASSLNRGPDTQYF
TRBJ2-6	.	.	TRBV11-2	TGTGCCAGCAGCTTTTTCGGCAGGTTAACTCCTGGGGCCAACGCCCTGACTTTC	CASSFFGRLTPGANALTF
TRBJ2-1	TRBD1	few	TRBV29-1	TGCAGCGTTGAATGGGACAGGGACTACAATGAGCAGTTCTTC	CSVEWDRDYNEQFF
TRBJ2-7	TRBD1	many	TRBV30	TGTGCCTGGAGTAGGACAGGTACCTACGAGCAGTACTTC	CAWSRTGTYEQYF
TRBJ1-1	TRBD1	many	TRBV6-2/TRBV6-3	TGTGCCAGCAGCCGAGACAGGGCTTTGGCTTTCTTT	CASSRDRALAFF